One T cell receptor beta chain is described in this entry. Its antigen is not identified. 5' RACE with UMI labels generated the TRB cDNA libraries. For each CDR3 protein, TCRdb gives one entry from its re-call of the 5' RACE reads, without DNA. The table for this sample gives some 120,000 distinct CDR3 sequences. The data stem from a study of CXCR3-negative and CXCR3-positive naive CD8 T cells. Study-wide results and limits: Greater hydrophobicity was found in TRB CDR3s of CXCR3-positive naive cells than of CXCR3-negative naive cells.

Sequences were obtained from naive CXCR3+ CD8+ T cells from blood. Subset noted: CD45RO-CCR7+CD27+CD95- naive CD8+ T cells expressing CXCR3 (TNR3+). This TCR was sampled from a human donor in good health. Some clones in this sample may be carry-over from other donors' samples.

The CDR3 spells CASSLVARGTGELFF. The V and J genes are TRBV7-7 and TRBJ2-2; checking the TCRdb D call of TRBD1 is not possible without DNA. Per germline, CDR1 SSHAT and CDR2 FNYEAQ (reference sequence). CDR3 length equals 15 residues. Looking up the rest from reference TRBV7-7 and TRBJ2-2 gives the full variable domain: GAGVSQSPRYKVTKRGQDVTLRCDPISSHATLYWYQQALGQGPEFLTYFNYEAQPDKSGLPSDRFSAERPEGSISTLTIQRTEQRDSAMYRCASSLVARGTGELFFGEGSRLTVL.